This T cell receptor (beta chain) was sequenced during a study of PD-L1 blockade in urothelial cancer. Study overall: Of prior chemotherapy regimens, patients had received between 0 and 3. T cells were recovered from blood samples at a median of around 130,000.

The time point denotes: peripheral blood 6 weeks after treatment start. Each patient's cancer was a locally advanced or metastatic urothelial carcinoma. V lost 0 bases and J lost 10, with 18 bases in between. The CDR3 consists of 15 residues. Germline CDR1 and CDR2: KGHSH and LQKENI. Concerning this clone: Its antigen is as yet unknown.

Study findings and constraints: Durable benefit was linked to greater 3-week expansion of tumor-associated blood clones.

TCRdb's table, derived via immunoSEQ multiplex PCR, lists solely in-frame clones and lacks some. This sample carries about 91,000 clones, less than 85% of them seen once, and the ten largest clones take under 10%. Material: PBMCs, obtained around atezolizumab (anti-PD-L1) treatment. The sequence was obtained from a man between 65 and 85 years old with urothelial cancer. This rearrangement joins TRBV18 to TRBJ1-2; tentative D call: TRBD1 (5 bases). For the CDR3, the DNA is TGTGCCAGCTCACCACCGTCGACAGACCTACGTTACTACACCTTC. Residues: CASSPPSTDLRYYTF.